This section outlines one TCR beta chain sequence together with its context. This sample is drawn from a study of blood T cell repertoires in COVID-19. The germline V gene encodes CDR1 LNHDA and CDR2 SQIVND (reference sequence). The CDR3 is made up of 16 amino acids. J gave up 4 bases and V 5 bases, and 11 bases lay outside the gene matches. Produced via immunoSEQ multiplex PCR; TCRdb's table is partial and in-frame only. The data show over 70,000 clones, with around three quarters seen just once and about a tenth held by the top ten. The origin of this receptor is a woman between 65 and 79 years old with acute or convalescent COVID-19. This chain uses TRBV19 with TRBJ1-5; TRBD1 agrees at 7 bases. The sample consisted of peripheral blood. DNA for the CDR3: TGTGCCAGTAGTCCAGGGACAGCCCCCGGGAATCAGCCCCAGCATTTT. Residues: CASSPGTAPGNQPQHF. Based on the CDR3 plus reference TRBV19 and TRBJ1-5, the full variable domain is DGGITQSPKYLFRKEGQNVTLSCEQNLNHDAMYWYRQDPGQGLRLIYYSQIVNDFQKGDIAEGYSVSREKKESFPLTVTSAQKNPTAFYLCASSPGTAPGNQPQHFGDGTRLSIL.